This passage covers 27 T cell receptor beta chains from one sample sequenced in a study of long-term antiretroviral therapy in people with HIV. Sequencing used immunoSEQ v3.0 at survey level. TCRdb's copy holds only in-frame clones and misses some; the assay was immunoSEQ multiplex PCR. Among some 20,000 clones, 70% to 85% were seen once, and the ten largest hold nearly 8%. This sample comprised unsorted PBMCs, obtained 0.9 years after starting antiretroviral therapy. These receptors all stem from a man in his late teens or twenties with HIV.

V and J are TRBV5-5 and TRBJ1-2; TRBD1 matches 9 bases. The ends lost 2 bases at V and 8 bases at J; junction bases unmatched: 7. This CDR3 comprises 14 residues. Germline V CDR1 and CDR2: SGHKS, YYEKEE (reference sequence). CDR3 DNA: TGTGCCAGCAGCTTCGACAGGGGGACTAGAGGCTACACCTTC. Translated: CASSFDRGTRGYTF.

The gene calls are TRBV27 and TRBJ1-1, with D maybe TRBD1 (6 bases). Between the trimmed V and J ends, which lost 6 bases and 4 bases, there was a span of 9 bases. This CDR3 is 12 amino acids long. Germline V gene lookup returns CDR1 MNHEY and CDR2 SMNVEV (reference sequence). The CDR3: CASRTGPTEAFF. The DNA of the CDR3 is TGTGCCAGCAGGACAGGTCCCACTGAAGCTTTCTTT.

The chain couples TRBV27 to TRBJ2-3; the D is unclear. Germline V gene data show CDR1 as MNHEY and CDR2 as SMNVEV (reference sequence). There are 14 residues in the CDR3. V was pared by 3 bases and J by 0 bases, with 7 bases between. For the CDR3, the DNA is TGTGCCAGCAGTTTCTATACTAGCACAGATACGCAGTATTTT. Translating gives CASSFYTSTDTQYF.

This rearrangement joins TRBV28 to TRBJ1-1; a possible D gene is TRBD1 (6 bases). Trimming took 1 base from V and 3 from J, leaving 15 bases between them. Looked up from germline, CDR1 is MDHEN and CDR2 is SYDVKM. This CDR3 contains 16 residues. As DNA, the CDR3 is TGTGCCAGCAGTTTATTAACAGGGAGACTTGACACTGAAGCTTTCTTT. Protein sequence: CASSLLTGRLDTEAFF. Supplemented by reference TRBV28 and TRBJ1-1, the full variable domain reads DVKVTQSSRYLVKRTGEKVFLECVQDMDHENMFWYRQDPGLGLRLIYFSYDVKMKEKGDIPEGYSVSREKKERFSLILESASTNQTSMYLCASSLLTGRLDTEAFFGQGTRLTVV.

The CDR3 reads CASTTPGQGIQPQHF. The DNA for the CDR3 is TGTGCCAGTACTACTCCGGGACAGGGAATACAGCCCCAGCATTTT. The chain recombines TRBV19 with TRBJ1-5, with 9 nucleotides matching TRBD1. CDR1 is LNHDA, CDR2 SQIVND, per germline (reference sequence). CDR3 size: 15 residues. With V trimmed by 7 bases and J by 7 bases, 11 bases remained unmatched.

Within the sample, this clone is medium-sized. The J gene is TRBJ1-1, the V gene TRBV7-9; D gene ambiguous. The ends were cut back, 1 base at V and 1 base at J, with 7 bases in the middle. The CDR3 has 14 residues. Per germline, CDR1 SEHNR and CDR2 FQNEAQ (reference sequence). As DNA, the CDR3 is TGTGCCAGCAGCTTAGTCTTCGAGAACACTGAAGCTTTCTTT. Its translation is CASSLVFENTEAFF.

This chain connects TRBV7-9 to TRBJ2-7, with TRBD2 as a possible D gene (6 bases). Per the germline V gene, CDR1 is SEHNR and CDR2 is FQNEAQ (reference sequence). The CDR3 is made up of 12 amino acids. Trimming removed 5 bases from V and 5 bases from J, with 10 bases in between. Here the CDR3 reads CASSPEGNEQYF. The DNA of the CDR3 is TGTGCCAGCAGCCCGGAGGGGAACGAGCAGTACTTC.

V and J are TRBV14 and TRBJ2-3, with D tentatively TRBD2 (6 bases). CDR1 is SGHDN, CDR2 FVKESK, per germline. V was clipped by 3 bases and J by 6 bases, with 13 bases between them. This CDR3 contains 14 residues. The CDR3 sequence: CASSHRGWSDTQYF. For the CDR3, the DNA is TGTGCCAGCAGCCACCGGGGGTGGTCCGATACGCAGTATTTT.

V and J are TRBV15 and TRBJ1-6; TRBD1 is a possible D gene (5 bases). This CDR3 has 16 residues. V dropped 0 bases and J dropped 10 bases, with 16 bases sitting between them. Germline CDR1 is LNHNV and CDR2 is YYDKDF (reference sequence). CDR3 sequence (DNA): TGTGCCACCAGCAGAGATGTTTCTCAGGGAAGCTCACCCCTCCACTTT. Residues: CATSRDVSQGSSPLHF.

This sequence joins TRBV18 and TRBJ2-1; TRBD2 matches 8 bases. The length of the CDR3 is 17 residues. V shed 3 bases and J 0 bases; nucleotides not matched to a gene: 7. CDR1 KGHSH and CDR2 LQKENI come from the germline V gene. The CDR3 DNA reads TGTGCCAGCTCACCGCCCACCGGGGGGGGCTCCTACAATGAGCAGTTCTTC. Its protein product is CASSPPTGGGSYNEQFF.

This clone was seen once. The V gene is TRBV6-5, the J gene TRBJ2-1; 7 bases align to TRBD2. CDR1 and CDR2 (germline): MNHEY, SVGAGI. After removal of 6 bases from V and 2 bases from J, the junction contained 7 bases not matched to a gene. The CDR3 has 15 amino acids. The CDR3 sequence: CASSTSSGPYNEQFF. The CDR3 DNA sequence: TGTGCCAGCAGCACTTCTAGCGGCCCCTACAATGAGCAGTTCTTC.

The CDR3 loop is CASSLVDRETQYF. The CDR3 bases are TGTGCCAGCAGCTTAGTGGACAGAGAGACCCAGTACTTC. V is TRBV11-2 and J is TRBJ2-5; TRBD1 might be the D (6 bases). Germline V lookup: CDR1 SGHAT, CDR2 FQNNGV. CDR3 size: 13 residues. V dropped 1 base and J dropped 4 bases, with 7 bases sitting between them.

The chain combines TRBV20-1 with TRBJ2-1, with D possibly being TRBD2 (5 bases). Trimming took 3 bases from V and 9 from J, leaving 9 bases between them. Per the germline V gene, CDR1 is DFQATT and CDR2 is SNEGSKA (reference sequence). CDR3 size: 11 residues. DNA for the CDR3: TGCAGTGCTAGGTCTAGCACTGAGCAGTTCTTC. Its translation is CSARSSTEQFF.

This chain links TRBV18 with TRBJ1-4, with D maybe TRBD1 (5 bases). The germline V gene encodes CDR1 KGHSH and CDR2 LQKENI. V was pared by 3 bases and J by 8 bases, with 7 bases between. The CDR3 is made up of 12 amino acids. CDR3 sequence (DNA): TGTGCCAGCTCACCGGGGGAGGAAAAACTGTTTTTT. This translates into CASSPGEEKLFF.

This chain uses TRBV29-1 with TRBJ2-7; 9 bases line up with TRBD1. CDR1 is SQVTM, CDR2 ANQGSEA, per germline. The CDR3 spans 11 residues. Trimming removed 6 bases from V and 6 bases from J; junction bases left unmatched: 3. CDR3: CSVGQGTEQYV. CDR3 nucleotide sequence: TGCAGCGTCGGACAGGGGACCGAGCAGTACGTC.

This clone has just one count. The V gene is TRBV5-1, the J gene TRBJ2-5; perhaps D is TRBD1 or TRBD2 (5 bases each). The V end was cut by 4 bases, the J end by 7 bases, with 17 bases between. The CDR3 runs 14 residues. CDR1 is SGHRS and CDR2 is YFSETQ in the germline V gene. CDR3 nucleotides: TGCGCCAGCAGCGCCGGGACCGCCGATGGGACCCAGTACTTC. Translation gives CASSAGTADGTQYF.

The V gene is TRBV6-5, the J gene TRBJ2-1, with a weak D call TRBD2 (6 bases). Trimming left V 8 bases short and J 7 bases short, with 9 bases between. The CDR3 runs to 11 residues. Germline CDR1 MNHEY, CDR2 SVGAGI. The CDR3: CASGGPNEQFF. The CDR3 DNA reads TGTGCCAGCGGAGGGCCGAATGAGCAGTTCTTC.

V usage is TRBV6-4 and J usage is TRBJ2-2; 10 bases align to TRBD1. There are 15 residues in the CDR3. Trimming removed 7 bases from V and 4 bases from J; junction bases left unmatched: 6. The germline V gene encodes CDR1 MRHNA and CDR2 SNTAGT. CDR3 sequence (DNA): TGTGCCAGCAAAGGGACAGGGGACGGCACCGGGGAGCTGTTTTTT. This gives the protein CASKGTGDGTGELFF.

This clone was detected once. The chain uses TRBV5-5 and TRBJ1-1; D is unclear. V lost 0 bases and J lost 8, with 17 bases in between. CDR1 SGHKS and CDR2 YYEKEE come from the germline V gene (reference sequence). The CDR3 is made up of 15 amino acids. The CDR3 here is CASSLGINFLGEAFF. As DNA, the CDR3 is TGTGCCAGCAGCTTGGGAATCAACTTCCTAGGGGAAGCTTTCTTT.

The J gene is TRBJ1-6, the V gene TRBV14, with TRBD1 as a possible D gene (6 bases). CDR1 and CDR2 from the germline V gene are SGHDN and FVKESK. CDR3 length: 14 residues. V was shortened by 2 bases and J by 8 bases, with 10 bases between the two germline ends. The CDR3 sequence: CASSQTGLYSPLHF. The CDR3 coding sequence is TGTGCCAGCAGCCAAACAGGGTTATATTCACCCCTCCACTTT. Combining the CDR3 with reference TRBV14 and TRBJ1-6 gives the whole variable domain EAGVTQFPSHSVIEKGQTVTLRCDPISGHDNLYWYRRVMGKEIKFLLHFVKESKQDESGMPNNRFLAERTGGTYSTLKVQPAELEDSGVYFCASSQTGLYSPLHFGNGTRLTVT.

The chain couples TRBV6-5 to TRBJ2-1; weak D call: TRBD2 (6 bases). Germline CDR1 MNHEY, CDR2 SVGAGI. The CDR3 sequence is 16 residues long. V gave up 3 bases and J gave up 2 bases, with 14 bases separating them. The CDR3 is CASSYSPGGTYNEQFF. The CDR3 DNA is TGTGCCAGCAGTTATTCTCCCGGGGGTACCTACAATGAGCAGTTCTTC.

The V and J genes are TRBV19 and TRBJ1-5; tentatively, D is TRBD1 (6 bases). CDR1 and CDR2 (germline): LNHDA, SQIVND (reference sequence). This CDR3 contains 13 residues. V gave up 10 bases and J gave up 7 bases, with 17 bases separating them. CDR3 amino acids: CATKPGDYQPQHF. Written as DNA, the CDR3 is TGTGCCACCAAACCAGGGGATTACCAGCCCCAGCATTTT.

The rearrangement uses TRBV27 and TRBJ1-6; maybe TRBD1 (5 bases). This CDR3 comprises 19 residues. In germline, CDR1 is MNHEY, CDR2 SMNVEV (reference sequence). V lost 5 bases and J 3 bases, leaving 23 bases between the germline ends. CDR3 sequence (DNA): TGTGCCAGCAGTAAGGAGACCCTTTACGGGACTAGCTATAATTCACCCCTCCACTTT. Translated, it gives CASSKETLYGTSYNSPLHF.

The chain uses TRBV27 and TRBJ2-2; no clear D gene. The germline V gene has CDR1 MNHEY and CDR2 SMNVEV (reference sequence). The V and J ends lost 3 bases and 0 bases respectively, with 8 bases between them. CDR3 length: 15 residues. This CDR3 reads CASSFQHTNTGELFF. The CDR3 DNA reads TGTGCCAGCAGTTTTCAGCATACGAACACCGGGGAGCTGTTTTTT.

The chain is built from TRBV27 and TRBJ1-4, with 12 bases that match TRBD1. This CDR3 is built from 18 residues. The ends lost 6 bases at V and 8 bases at J; junction bases unmatched: 16. CDR1 MNHEY and CDR2 SMNVEV come from the germline V gene (reference sequence). The CDR3 DNA sequence: TGTGCCAGCAGGCAGTTTTCCGGGACAGGGGGCATCGGGGAAAAACTGTTTTTT. This sequence encodes CASRQFSGTGGIGEKLFF.

This clone was seen only once. This sequence joins TRBV7-9 and TRBJ1-5; 11 positions match TRBD1. Germline CDR1 SEHNR, CDR2 FQNEAQ (reference sequence). J lost 6 bases, V lost 5 bases, and 6 bases had no gene match. This CDR3 has 15 amino acids. CDR3 in amino acids: CASSTGTGGSQPQHF. DNA of the CDR3: TGTGCCAGCAGCACCGGGACAGGGGGTTCTCAGCCCCAGCATTTT.

The chain couples TRBV18 to TRBJ2-7; 7 bases match TRBD1. CDR1 is KGHSH, CDR2 LQKENI, per germline. V lost 3 bases, J lost 1 base, and 3 bases stayed unmatched. The length of the CDR3 is 14 residues. CDR3 loop: CASSPGQTSYEQYV. The CDR3 DNA sequence: TGTGCCAGCTCACCGGGACAGACATCCTACGAGCAGTACGTC.